Sequencing of this T cell receptor beta chain was carried out in a study of lymphopenia after photon versus proton radiotherapy. Study-wide findings and caveats: Photon-treated patients lost naive T cells and TCR diversity; proton-treated stayed stable. After lymphocyte nadir, photon-treated repertoires showed oligoclonal expansion, especially CD8+ Temra. Authors raise, but do not show, better survival with proton therapy.

Between the trimmed V and J ends, which lost 0 bases and 6 bases, there was a span of 10 bases. The CDR3 runs 13 residues. Germline values: CDR1 SGHDT, CDR2 YYEEEE. On this clone itself: Its specificity is not known.

Measured with immunoSEQ multiplex PCR; TCRdb has only the in-frame clones, and not every one. The sample carries around 24,000 clones, 75% to 90% recorded once. This TCR was recovered from a woman aged 45-65 years with pancreatic cancer. The sample consisted of peripheral blood, taken from a patient treated with photon-based radiotherapy. The V call is TRBV5-6, the J call TRBJ2-7; no firm D call. DNA of the CDR3: TGTGCCAGCAGCTTGGGACGGCCTCGCGAGCAGTACTTC. The encoded protein is CASSLGRPREQYF.